The source of this T cell receptor beta chain is a study of blood T cell repertoires in COVID-19. About the study: Italy, Spain and the United States were the sources of the convalescent and acute COVID-19 samples.

About this clone: A far larger clone is only one base removed, so a read error is likely. Other DNA variants within this sample encode the same CDR3.

Produced via immunoSEQ multiplex PCR; TCRdb's table is partial and in-frame only. The table shows roughly 400,000 clones, with around nine tenths occurring only once. Germline CDR1 is SGHDT and CDR2 is YYEEEE. The CDR3 loop spans 13 amino acids. Trimming took 0 bases from V and 2 from J, leaving 5 bases between them. The chain joins TRBV5-6 to TRBJ1-2; D is unresolved. The sequenced material came from PBMCs or T cells enriched from blood (not recorded which). The TCR comes from a woman aged 45-65 years who had recovered from COVID-19. CDR3 bases: TGTGCCAGCAGCTTGGGGCAGAACTATGGCTACACCTTC. Translation gives CASSLGQNYGYTF.